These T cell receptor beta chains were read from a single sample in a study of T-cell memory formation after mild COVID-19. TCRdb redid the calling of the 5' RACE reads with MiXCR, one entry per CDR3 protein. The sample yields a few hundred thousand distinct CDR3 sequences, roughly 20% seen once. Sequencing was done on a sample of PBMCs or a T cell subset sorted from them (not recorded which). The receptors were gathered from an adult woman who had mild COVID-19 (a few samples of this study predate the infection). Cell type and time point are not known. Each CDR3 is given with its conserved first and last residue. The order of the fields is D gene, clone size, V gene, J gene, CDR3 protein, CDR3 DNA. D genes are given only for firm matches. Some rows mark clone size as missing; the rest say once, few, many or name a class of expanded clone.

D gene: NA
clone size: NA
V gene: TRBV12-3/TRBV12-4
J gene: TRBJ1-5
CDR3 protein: CASGDQGRLGNQPQHF
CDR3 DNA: TGTGCCTCTGGGGACCAGGGCCGGTTAGGCAATCAGCCCCAGCATTTT

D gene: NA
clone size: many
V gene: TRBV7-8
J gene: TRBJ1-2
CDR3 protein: CASIPNRDALVYTF
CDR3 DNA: TGTGCCAGCATCCCTAACAGAGATGCTCTCGTCTACACCTTC

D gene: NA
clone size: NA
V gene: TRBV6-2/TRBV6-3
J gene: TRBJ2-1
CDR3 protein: CASNHRGPPVSVNEQFF
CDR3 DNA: TGTGCCAGCAACCATAGGGGTCCTCCAGTGTCGGTCAATGAGCAGTTCTTC

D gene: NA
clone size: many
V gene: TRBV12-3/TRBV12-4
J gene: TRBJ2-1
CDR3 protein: CASSPTEFHYETYNEQFF
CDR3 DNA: TGTGCCAGCAGTCCGACAGAATTCCATTACGAAACCTACAATGAGCAGTTCTTC

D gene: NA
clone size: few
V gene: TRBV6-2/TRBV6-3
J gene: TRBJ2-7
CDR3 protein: CASSYSPRVYEQYF
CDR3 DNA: TGTGCCAGCAGTTACTCCCCTCGAGTGTACGAGCAGTACTTC

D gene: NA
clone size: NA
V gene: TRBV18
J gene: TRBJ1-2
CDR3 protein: CASSPKGNGYGYTF
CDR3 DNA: TGTGCCAGCTCACCAAAGGGGAACGGCTATGGCTACACCTTC

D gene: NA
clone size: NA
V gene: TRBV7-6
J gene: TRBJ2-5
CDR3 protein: CASSSSPNREETQYF
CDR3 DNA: TGTGCCAGCAGCTCCAGTCCGAACAGGGAGGAGACCCAGTACTTC

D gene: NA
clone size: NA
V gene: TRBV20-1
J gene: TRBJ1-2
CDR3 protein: CSARDFRQALRGNYGYTF
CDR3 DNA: TGCAGTGCTAGAGATTTTAGACAGGCCCTCAGGGGCAACTATGGCTACACCTTC

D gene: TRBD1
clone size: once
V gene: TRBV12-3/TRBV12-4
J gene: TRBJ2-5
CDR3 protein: CASSSSGTGGQETQYF
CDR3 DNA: TGTGCCAGCAGTTCGTCCGGGACAGGGGGCCAAGAGACCCAGTACTTC

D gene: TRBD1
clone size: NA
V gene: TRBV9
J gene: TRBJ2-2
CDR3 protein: CASSPGQGTNTGELFF
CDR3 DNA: TGTGCCAGCAGCCCAGGACAGGGTACGAACACCGGGGAGCTGTTTTTT

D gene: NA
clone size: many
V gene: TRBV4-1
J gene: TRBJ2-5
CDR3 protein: CASSRSGVETQYF
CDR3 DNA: TGCGCCAGCAGCCGTTCAGGGGTGGAGACCCAGTACTTC

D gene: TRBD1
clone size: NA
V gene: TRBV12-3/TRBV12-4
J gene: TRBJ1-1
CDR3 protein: CASKEPGGMNTEAFF
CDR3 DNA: TGTGCCAGCAAAGAGCCAGGGGGCATGAACACTGAAGCTTTCTTT

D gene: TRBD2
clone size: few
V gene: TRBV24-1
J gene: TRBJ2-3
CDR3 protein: CATSDSGRADTQYF
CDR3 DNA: TGTGCCACCAGTGATAGCGGGAGAGCAGATACGCAGTATTTT

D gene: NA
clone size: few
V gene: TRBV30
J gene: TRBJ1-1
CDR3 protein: CARTRGIMNTEAFF
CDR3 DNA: TGTGCCCGAACTCGAGGTATCATGAACACTGAAGCTTTCTTT

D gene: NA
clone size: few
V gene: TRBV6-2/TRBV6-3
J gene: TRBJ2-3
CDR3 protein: CASSQARKNLGADTQYF
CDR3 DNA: TGTGCCAGCAGCCAGGCCCGCAAGAATTTGGGCGCAGATACGCAGTATTTT

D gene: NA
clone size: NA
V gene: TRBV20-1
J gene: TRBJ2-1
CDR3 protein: CSAQARNEQFF
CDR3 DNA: TGCAGTGCTCAGGCCCGCAATGAGCAGTTCTTC

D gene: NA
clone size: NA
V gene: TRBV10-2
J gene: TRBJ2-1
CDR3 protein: CASSGTRNNEQFF
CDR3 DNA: TGCGCCAGCAGTGGGACACGGAACAATGAGCAGTTCTTC

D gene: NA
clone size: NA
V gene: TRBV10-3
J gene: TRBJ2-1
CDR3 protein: CAISGRQGGVSNEQFF
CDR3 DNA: TGTGCCATCAGTGGTCGGCAGGGGGGGGTCTCCAATGAGCAGTTCTTC

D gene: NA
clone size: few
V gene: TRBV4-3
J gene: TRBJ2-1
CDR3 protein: CASSQEQWGSLAGGIEQFF
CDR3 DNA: TGCGCCAGCAGCCAAGAGCAATGGGGTAGCCTTGCTGGCGGTATTGAGCAGTTCTTC

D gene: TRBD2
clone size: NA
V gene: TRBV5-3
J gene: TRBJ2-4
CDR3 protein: CARSLPRWRHVGREAKNIQYF
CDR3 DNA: TGTGCCAGAAGCTTACCCCGATGGAGGCACGTCGGGAGGGAGGCCAAAAACATTCAGTACTTC

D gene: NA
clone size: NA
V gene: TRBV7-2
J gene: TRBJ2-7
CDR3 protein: CASSLGPSTYEQYF
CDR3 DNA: TGTGCCAGCAGCTTGGGACCCAGTACCTACGAGCAGTACTTC

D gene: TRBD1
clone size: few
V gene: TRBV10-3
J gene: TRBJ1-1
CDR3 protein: CATWTGAGEAFF
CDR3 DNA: TGTGCCACGTGGACAGGGGCTGGTGAAGCTTTCTTT

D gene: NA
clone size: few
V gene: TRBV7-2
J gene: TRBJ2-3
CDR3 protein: CASSPPPVVTDTQYF
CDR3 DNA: TGTGCCAGCAGCCCGCCCCCAGTGGTGACAGATACGCAGTATTTT

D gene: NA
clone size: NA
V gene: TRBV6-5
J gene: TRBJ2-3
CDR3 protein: CASSAPGRTDTQYF
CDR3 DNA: TGTGCCAGCAGTGCTCCGGGGAGAACAGATACGCAGTATTTT

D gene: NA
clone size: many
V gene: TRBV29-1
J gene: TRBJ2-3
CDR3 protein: CSVEDQGPDTQYF
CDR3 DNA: TGCAGCGTTGAAGACCAGGGGCCTGATACGCAGTATTTT

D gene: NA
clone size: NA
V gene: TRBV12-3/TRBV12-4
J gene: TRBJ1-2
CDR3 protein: CASSLDAPNYGYTF
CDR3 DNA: TGTGCCAGCAGTTTAGACGCCCCTAACTATGGCTACACCTTC

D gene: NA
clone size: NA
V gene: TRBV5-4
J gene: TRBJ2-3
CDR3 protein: CASSLQTPTDTQYF
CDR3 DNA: TGTGCCAGCAGCTTGCAGACCCCCACAGATACGCAGTATTTT

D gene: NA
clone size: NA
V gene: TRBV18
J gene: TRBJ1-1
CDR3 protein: CASSQSTDTEAFF
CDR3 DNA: TGTGCCAGCTCACAAAGTACAGACACTGAAGCTTTCTTT

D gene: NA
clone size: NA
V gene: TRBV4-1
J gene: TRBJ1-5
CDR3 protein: CASSQDGRGGNQPQHF
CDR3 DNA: TGCGCCAGCAGCCAAGATGGCAGGGGTGGTAATCAGCCCCAGCATTTT

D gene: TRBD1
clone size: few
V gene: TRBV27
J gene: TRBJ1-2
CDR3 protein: CASSYSDRVTNDYTF
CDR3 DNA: TGTGCCAGCAGTTACAGCGACAGGGTAACTAACGACTACACCTTC

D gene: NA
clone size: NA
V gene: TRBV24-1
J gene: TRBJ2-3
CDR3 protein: CATSDYPDSTDTQYF
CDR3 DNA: TGTGCCACCAGTGATTACCCCGACAGCACAGATACGCAGTATTTT

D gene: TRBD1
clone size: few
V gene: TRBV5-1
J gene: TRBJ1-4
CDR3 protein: CASSQGQGYTNEKLFF
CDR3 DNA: TGCGCCAGCAGCCAGGGACAGGGGTATACTAATGAAAAACTGTTTTTT

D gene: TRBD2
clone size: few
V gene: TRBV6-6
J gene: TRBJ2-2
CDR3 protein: CASRETSGSPGELFF
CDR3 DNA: TGTGCCAGCAGAGAGACTAGCGGGAGTCCCGGGGAGCTGTTTTTT

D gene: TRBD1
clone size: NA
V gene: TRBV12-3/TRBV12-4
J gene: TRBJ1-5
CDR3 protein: CASVPGQGAWYQPQHF
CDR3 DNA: TGTGCCAGCGTTCCGGGACAGGGGGCTTGGTATCAGCCCCAGCATTTT

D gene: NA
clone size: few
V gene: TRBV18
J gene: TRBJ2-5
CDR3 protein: CASSPGDGETQYF
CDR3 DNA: TGTGCCAGCTCACCAGGGGATGGAGAGACCCAGTACTTC

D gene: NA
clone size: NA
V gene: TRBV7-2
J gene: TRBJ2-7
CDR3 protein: CASSLGVNSYEQYF
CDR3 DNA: TGTGCCAGCAGCTTAGGGGTCAACTCCTACGAGCAGTACTTC

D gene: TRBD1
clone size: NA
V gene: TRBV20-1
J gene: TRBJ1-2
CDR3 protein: CSATAGTGGQRYGYTF
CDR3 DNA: TGCAGTGCTACCGCCGGGACAGGGGGCCAGCGCTATGGCTACACCTTC

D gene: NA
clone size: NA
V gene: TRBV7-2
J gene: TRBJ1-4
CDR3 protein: CASSLSVPRKLFF
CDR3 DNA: TGTGCCAGCAGCTTATCTGTGCCTAGAAAACTGTTTTTT

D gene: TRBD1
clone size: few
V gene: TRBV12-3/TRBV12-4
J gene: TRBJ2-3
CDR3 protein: CASSHLGGFGTDTQYF
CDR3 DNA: TGTGCCAGCAGTCACTTAGGGGGCTTCGGAACAGATACGCAGTATTTT

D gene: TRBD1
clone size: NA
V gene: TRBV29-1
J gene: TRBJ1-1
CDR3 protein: CSVRQGNTEAFF
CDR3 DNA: TGCAGCGTCCGACAGGGAAACACTGAAGCTTTCTTT

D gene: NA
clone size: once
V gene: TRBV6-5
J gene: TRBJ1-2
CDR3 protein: CASSWAGSYGYTF
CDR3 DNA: TGTGCCAGCAGTTGGGCAGGGAGCTATGGCTACACCTTC

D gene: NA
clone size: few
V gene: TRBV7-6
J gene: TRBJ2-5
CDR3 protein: CASSDPTQETQYF
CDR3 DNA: TGTGCCAGCAGCGATCCGACACAAGAGACCCAGTACTTC

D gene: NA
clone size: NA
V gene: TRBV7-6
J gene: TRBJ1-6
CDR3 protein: CASGRGFGSPLHF
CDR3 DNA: TGTGCCAGCGGGCGGGGCTTCGGGTCACCCCTCCACTTT

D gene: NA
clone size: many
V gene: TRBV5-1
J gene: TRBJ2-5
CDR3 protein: CASSPGLAGETQYF
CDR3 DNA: TGTGCCAGCAGTCCTGGACTGGCAGGGGAGACCCAGTACTTC

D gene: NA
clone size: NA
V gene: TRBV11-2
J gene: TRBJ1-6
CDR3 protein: CASSYPPSPLHF
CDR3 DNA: TGTGCCAGCAGCTATCCGCCTTCACCCCTCCACTTT

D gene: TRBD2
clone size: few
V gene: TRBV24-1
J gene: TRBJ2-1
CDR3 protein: CATSGRTSGRAYNEQFF
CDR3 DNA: TGTGCCACCAGTGGCCGGACTAGCGGGAGGGCCTACAATGAGCAGTTCTTC

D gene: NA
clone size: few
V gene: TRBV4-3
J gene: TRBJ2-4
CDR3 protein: CASSQEGGNIQYF
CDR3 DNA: TGCGCCAGCAGCCAAGAAGGGGGAAACATTCAGTACTTC